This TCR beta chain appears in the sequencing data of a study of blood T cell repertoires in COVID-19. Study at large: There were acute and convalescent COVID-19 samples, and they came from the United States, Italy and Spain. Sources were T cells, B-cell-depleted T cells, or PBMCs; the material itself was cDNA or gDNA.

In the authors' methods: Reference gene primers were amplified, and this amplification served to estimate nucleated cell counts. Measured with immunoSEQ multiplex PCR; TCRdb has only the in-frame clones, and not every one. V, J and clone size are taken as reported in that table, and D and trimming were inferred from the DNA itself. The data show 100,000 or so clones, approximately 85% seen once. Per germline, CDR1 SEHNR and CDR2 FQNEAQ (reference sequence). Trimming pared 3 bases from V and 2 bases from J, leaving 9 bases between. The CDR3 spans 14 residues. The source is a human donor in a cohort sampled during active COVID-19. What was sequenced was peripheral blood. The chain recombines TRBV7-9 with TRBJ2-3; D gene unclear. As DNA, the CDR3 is TGTGCCAGCAGCTTTACAGAAGACACAGATACGCAGTATTTT. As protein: CASSFTEDTDTQYF.